Presented here are 27 T cell receptor beta chains from one specimen sequenced in a study of T-cell reconstitution after alpha-beta-depleted transplantation in children. Unique molecular identifiers were incorporated during preparation of the TCRbeta library. TCRdb passed the PCR reads through MiXCR, listing each CDR3 protein once. In the table there are about 980,000 distinct CDR3 sequences, roughly 29% of which are singletons. The source material was PBMCs, mostly from graft donor cells, sampled 360 days after TCRalphabeta/CD19-depleted stem cell transplant. These receptors came from a boy younger than two who had a stem cell transplant for SCID, so the T cells may come from the graft donor.

This chain links TRBV24-1 with TRBJ2-5, with 11 bases identical to TRBD1. Per the germline V gene, CDR1 is KGHDR and CDR2 is SFDVKD. V lost 9 bases and J lost 1; bases outside the gene matches: 3. The CDR3 runs 14 residues. In DNA form, the CDR3 reads TGTGCCACCGGGGGACAGGGGGTCCAAGAGACCCAGTACTTC. Protein sequence: CATGGQGVQETQYF.

The chain links TRBV20-1 to TRBJ2-5, with TRBD1 matching over 9 bases. CDR1 and CDR2 (germline): DFQATT, SNEGSKA (reference sequence). The CDR3 contains 15 residues. Unmatched junction bases numbered 12, after V lost 3 bases and J lost 7 bases. CDR3 nucleotide sequence: TGCAGTGCTAGTTCGCCGACAGGGGGGGGTGGGACCCAGTACTTC. This sequence encodes CSASSPTGGGGTQYF.

This clonotype was picked up a small number of times. The rearrangement links TRBV3-1 to TRBJ1-1; possibly TRBD1 for D (5 bases). Trimming pared 4 bases from V and 7 bases from J, leaving 10 bases between. Germline V gene data show CDR1 as LGHDT and CDR2 as YNNKEL (reference sequence). The CDR3 covers 12 residues. CDR3 residues: CASSLRQFEAFF. The CDR3 DNA follows: TGTGCCAGCAGCCTCCGACAGTTTGAAGCTTTCTTT.

In its sample, this clonotype was seen once. The chain is built from TRBV20-1 and TRBJ1-2, with D possibly TRBD1 on 5 matching bases. The CDR3 is 13 residues long. Germline-derived CDR1 and CDR2 are DFQATT and SNEGSKA (reference sequence). Trimming removed 6 bases at V and 4 bases at J, with 15 bases between. This chain's CDR3 is CSAFAQGAYGYTF. Here the CDR3 DNA reads TGCAGTGCGTTCGCCCAAGGGGCCTATGGCTACACCTTC.

V is TRBV28 and J is TRBJ1-5; TRBD1 aligns across 7 bases. V shed 5 bases, J shed 8 bases, and the junction held 9 bases outside the gene matches. Germline V lookup: CDR1 MDHEN, CDR2 SYDVKM. The CDR3 covers 14 residues. The CDR3 bases are TGTGCCAGCAGTCCAGACAGGGAGGTTAAGCCCCAGCATTTT. Protein sequence: CASSPDREVKPQHF.

In this sample, this clonotype turned up many times. J is TRBJ1-6 and V is TRBV6-1; D unclear. Germline lookup yields CDR1 MNHNS and CDR2 SASEGT. This CDR3 contains 14 residues. The V and J ends lost 6 bases and 4 bases respectively, with 10 bases between them. This CDR3 reads CASRRVGYNSPLHF. In DNA, the CDR3 is TGTGCCAGCAGGAGGGTTGGGTATAATTCACCCCTCCACTTT.

At least ten counts were recorded for this clonotype. V and J are TRBV20-1 and TRBJ2-5; perhaps TRBD1 as D (5 bases). Germline CDR1 reads DFQATT; CDR2 reads SNEGSKA (reference sequence). Trimming shortened V by 6 bases and J by 1 base, and 9 bases separated the two germline ends. The CDR3 is made up of 12 amino acids. The CDR3 bases are TGCAGTGCCAGGGCCCTCCAAGAGACCCAGTACTTC. Its protein is CSARALQETQYF.

The rearrangement uses TRBV2 and TRBJ2-1; 9 bases are shared with TRBD2. Germline V gene sequence: CDR1 SNHLY, CDR2 FYNNEI. This CDR3 spans 15 amino acids. V was clipped by 6 bases and J by 2 bases; unmatched bases: 5. Here the CDR3 DNA reads TGTGCCAGCAGCGCAGCGGGGGGTACCTACAATGAGCAGTTCTTC. Its protein is CASSAAGGTYNEQFF.

The chain employs TRBV6-1 and TRBJ2-1; the D is unclear. CDR1 MNHNS and CDR2 SASEGT come from the germline V gene. The CDR3 covers 16 residues. Trimming took 2 bases from V and 1 from J, leaving 12 bases between them. This chain's CDR3 is CASSERKLSSYNEQFF. CDR3 DNA: TGTGCCAGCAGTGAAAGGAAACTTTCTTCCTACAATGAGCAGTTCTTC.

This clonotype was counted between two and nine times. V and J are TRBV4-2 and TRBJ1-5; D not resolved. The germline CDR1 and CDR2 sequences are LGHNA and YNFKEQ. With 4 bases removed from V and 4 bases from J, the gap between germline ends came to 8 bases. The CDR3 consists of 13 residues. The CDR3 is CASSPYWNQPQHF. CDR3 DNA: TGTGCCAGCAGCCCCTACTGGAATCAGCCCCAGCATTTT.

The rearrangement joins TRBV6-1 to TRBJ2-7; tentatively, D is TRBD1 (5 bases). Germline CDR1 and CDR2: MNHNS and SASEGT. The CDR3 is made up of 14 amino acids. The germline V and J ends were trimmed by 6 bases and 6 bases, with 18 bases remaining between them. CDR3 in DNA: TGTGCCAGCAGAAGAGGTGAGGCCCAGGGCGAGCAGTACTTC. The encoded protein is CASRRGEAQGEQYF.

This chain connects TRBV14 to TRBJ1-2, with a tentative D call TRBD1 (6 bases). This CDR3 comprises 16 residues. CDR1 SGHDN and CDR2 FVKESK come from the germline V gene. V lost 4 bases and J lost 7, with 22 bases in between. In DNA form, the CDR3 reads TGTGCCAGCAGCCCCCTCAGCGGCGGGGGCGCCGGTGGCTACACCTTC. Protein: CASSPLSGGGAGGYTF.

This sequence joins TRBV19 and TRBJ1-2, with 9 positions matching TRBD1. With 9 bases clipped from V and 4 bases from J, the junction kept 12 bases outside the gene matches. Germline values: CDR1 LNHDA, CDR2 SQIVND (reference sequence). The CDR3 extends over 15 amino acids. For the CDR3, the DNA is TGTGCCAGCGACCTCGGGACAGGGTTTGGCTATGGCTACACCTTC. Translating gives CASDLGTGFGYGYTF. Together with reference TRBV19 and TRBJ1-2, the CDR3 gives the full variable domain: DGGITQSPKYLFRKEGQNVTLSCEQNLNHDAMYWYRQDPGQGLRLIYYSQIVNDFQKGDIAEGYSVSREKKESFPLTVTSAQKNPTAFYLCASDLGTGFGYGYTFGSGTRLTVV.

Written as DNA, the CDR3 is TGTGCCAGCAGTTCCGGGGACAGGCGATACACTGAAGCTTTCTTT. Protein: CASSSGDRRYTEAFF. This chain connects TRBV27 to TRBJ1-1, with 8 bases aligning to TRBD1. Per germline, CDR1 MNHEY and CDR2 SMNVEV (reference sequence). This CDR3 region has 15 residues. Unmatched junction bases numbered 7, after V lost 4 bases and J lost 3 bases.

This chain connects TRBV5-1 to TRBJ2-5, with D possibly TRBD1 on 5 matching bases. Trimming pared 0 bases from V and 6 bases from J, leaving 12 bases between. Per the germline V gene, CDR1 is SGHRS and CDR2 is YFSETQ. CDR3 length: 14 amino acids. The CDR3 sequence is CASSLGQGLKTQYF. CDR3 nucleotides: TGCGCCAGCAGCTTGGGTCAGGGTCTGAAGACCCAGTACTTC.

Only a few counts were recorded for this clonotype. The chain carries TRBV10-3 and TRBJ2-7; 11 bases match TRBD1. Germline V gene data show CDR1 as ENHRY and CDR2 as SYGVKD. The J segment lost 3 bases and the V segment lost 3 bases, leaving 7 bases of the junction unmatched. This CDR3 spans 16 amino acids. The CDR3 region has the DNA TGTGCCATCAGTGACATCATGGGACAGGGGGGCTACGAGCAGTACTTC. Amino acid sequence: CAISDIMGQGGYEQYF.

This clonotype was detected ten times or more. This rearrangement joins TRBV9 to TRBJ2-7, with D maybe TRBD1 (5 bases). V dropped 1 base and J dropped 4 bases, with 9 bases sitting between them. The CDR3 has 13 residues. Germline CDR1 is SGDLS and CDR2 is YYNGEE. The CDR3 loop is CASSVTGSYEQYF. The CDR3 DNA is TGTGCCAGCAGCGTAACAGGATCGTACGAGCAGTACTTC.

Only one count was recorded for this clonotype. The chain links TRBV7-2 to TRBJ1-1; tentative D call: TRBD1 (5 bases). The germline V gene has CDR1 SGHTA and CDR2 FQGNSA. CDR3 size: 15 residues. Trimming cost V 0 bases and J 4 bases, with 12 bases left between them. As DNA, the CDR3 is TGTGCCAGCAGCTTAGCCGGCAGGGCCTTCACTGAAGCTTTCTTT. It specifies CASSLAGRAFTEAFF.

Only a few counts were recorded for this clonotype. The germline gene is not matched at one end of the junction; a read error may be the cause. The J gene is TRBJ1-2, the V gene TRBV20-1, with 9 bases matching TRBD1. The CDR3 has 16 residues. The germline V gene has CDR1 DFQATT and CDR2 SNEGSKA (reference sequence). Here the CDR3 reads CSAIRLKDRGHYGYTF. The CDR3 nucleotides read TGCAGTGCTATTAGGCTCAAGGACAGGGGCCACTATGGCTACACCTTT.

This clonotype appeared many times. The rearrangement uses TRBV6-5 and TRBJ1-1; D gene uncertain. CDR3 length: 14 residues. From germline, CDR1 is MNHEY and CDR2 SVGAGI. V was cut by 4 bases and J by 1 base, with 10 bases left in between. CDR3 sequence: CASSSRPANTEAFF. In DNA form, the CDR3 reads TGTGCCAGCAGTTCACGGCCGGCGAACACTGAAGCTTTCTTT.

This clonotype was counted a few times. The rearrangement uses TRBV3-1 and TRBJ2-5; the D gene could be TRBD1 or TRBD2 (5 bases each). Germline-derived CDR1 and CDR2 are LGHDT and YNNKEL (reference sequence). Trimming cost V 1 base and J 1 base, with 16 bases left between them. The CDR3 runs 17 residues. CDR3 in DNA: TGTGCCAGCAGCCAAGGCGTGGGGCTGAGGGCCCAAGAGACCCAGTACTTC. Its protein is CASSQGVGLRAQETQYF.

The J gene is TRBJ1-1, the V gene TRBV6-5, with 11 bases aligning to TRBD1. CDR1 and CDR2 from the germline V gene are MNHEY and SVGAGI. V was pared by 2 bases and J by 3 bases, with 5 bases of the junction left unmatched. There are 16 residues in the CDR3. The CDR3 is CASSYGTGGEDTEAFF. Written as DNA, the CDR3 is TGTGCCAGCAGTTACGGGACAGGGGGTGAGGACACTGAAGCTTTCTTT.

The gene calls are TRBV10-3 and TRBJ2-5, with D uncertain. This CDR3 region has 13 residues. V dropped 10 bases and J dropped 1 base, with 13 bases sitting between them. Germline lookup yields CDR1 ENHRY and CDR2 SYGVKD. The CDR3 DNA is TGTGCCACCGCCCGACTGTTCCAAGAGACCCAGTACTTC. Amino acids: CATARLFQETQYF.

This clonotype was seen many times. The rearrangement joins TRBV5-1 to TRBJ2-5; a possible D gene is TRBD1 (6 bases). Germline lookup yields CDR1 SGHRS and CDR2 YFSETQ. This CDR3 is 14 amino acids long. V was shortened by 6 bases and J by 0 bases, with 12 bases between the two germline ends. The CDR3 coding sequence is TGCGCCAGCACCGGGACAAAGTACCAAGAGACCCAGTACTTC. Its protein is CASTGTKYQETQYF. Variable domain in full (rest from reference TRBV5-1 and TRBJ2-5): KAGVTQTPRYLIKTRGQQVTLSCSPISGHRSVSWYQQTPGQGLQFLFEYFSETQRNKGNFPGRFSGRQFSNSRSEMNVSTLELGDSALYLCASTGTKYQETQYFGPGTRLLVL.

This clonotype has only a few counts. The V and J genes are TRBV5-6 and TRBJ2-5, with D maybe TRBD2 (5 bases). CDR1 and CDR2 (germline): SGHDT, YYEEEE. This CDR3 has 16 residues. V was pared by 7 bases and J by 2 bases, with 21 bases between. The CDR3 loop reads CASAAVGYSEQETQYF. CDR3 DNA: TGTGCCAGCGCAGCGGTGGGCTACTCGGAACAAGAGACCCAGTACTTC.

The chain combines TRBV12-3 or TRBV12-4 with TRBJ1-1; D uncertain. The germline V and J ends were trimmed by 5 bases and 4 bases, with 17 bases remaining between them. This CDR3 spans 15 amino acids. The CDR3 DNA reads TGTGCCAGCAGTGCCTCAGGTTCTAAGGGCACTGAAGCTTTCTTT. Amino acid sequence: CASSASGSKGTEAFF.

This clonotype was seen more than once but under ten times. The chain combines TRBV5-5 with TRBJ1-6, with D unresolved. The CDR3 is 16 residues long. V was clipped by 3 bases and J by 1 base, with 11 bases between them. Per the germline V gene, CDR1 is SGHKS and CDR2 is YYEKEE (reference sequence). This CDR3 is CASSYQAGSYNSPLHF. The CDR3 DNA follows: TGTGCCAGCAGCTATCAGGCGGGGTCCTATAATTCACCCCTCCACTTT.